Listed below are T cell receptor beta chains from one sample, sequenced in a study of early T cells in non-severe SARS-CoV-2 infection. TCRdb fed the 5' RACE reads into MiXCR, producing one record per CDR3 protein. The data contain 90,000 to 120,000 distinct CDR3 sequences, roughly 10% of them singletons. Sample: whole blood. These receptors all come from an adult who was a healthcare worker with PCR-confirmed SARS-CoV-2 infection or an uninfected control (not recorded which). Both conserved end residues are part of each CDR3. D genes are given only for firm matches. Size is omitted from some rows. Given values are once, few, many or a class for expanded clones.

j_gene,v_gene,d_gene,abundance,CDR3nt,CDR3aa
TRBJ2-1,TRBV6-6,TRBD2,NA,TGTGCCAGCAGCCCTAATCGGGGGGCCTACAATGAGCAGTTCTTC,CASSPNRGAYNEQFF
TRBJ2-5,TRBV24-1,NA,many,TGTGCCACCAGTGATCCAGGGACTTCCCTAGCCCCAGGGACCCAGTACTTC,CATSDPGTSLAPGTQYF
TRBJ1-6,TRBV27,NA,many,TGTGCCAGCAGTTCAGCCGTCGGGCGATCACCCCTCCACTTT,CASSSAVGRSPLHF
TRBJ1-2,TRBV28,TRBD1,NA,TGTGCCACCTTCCAGGACAGGGGAAACTATGGCTACACCTTC,CATFQDRGNYGYTF
TRBJ2-3,TRBV2,NA,few,TGTGCCAGCAGTGGAGATAGGGGGAGGTCGCAGTATTTT,CASSGDRGRSQYF
TRBJ2-1,TRBV11-2,NA,NA,TGTGCCAGCAGTTGGGGCAATGAGCAGTTCTTC,CASSWGNEQFF
TRBJ2-3,TRBV28,NA,NA,TGTGCCAGCACCATAGGGGCCAGGAGCACAGATACGCAGTATTTT,CASTIGARSTDTQYF
TRBJ2-2,TRBV7-9,NA,many,TGTGCCAGCAGGTTGACAGGCGAAACCGGGGAGCTGTTTTTT,CASRLTGETGELFF
TRBJ2-3,TRBV6-4,NA,many,TGTGCCAGCAGTGCCGGGACTAGCACAGATACGCAGTATTTT,CASSAGTSTDTQYF
TRBJ1-5,TRBV6-1,TRBD1,many,TGTGCCAGCAGTGGACAGGGGGCGTGGGGCAATCAGCCCCAGCATTTT,CASSGQGAWGNQPQHF
TRBJ1-1,TRBV7-9,NA,many,TGTGCCAGCTCGAACGAGGGGGTAAACGAAGCTTTCTTT,CASSNEGVNEAFF
TRBJ2-2,TRBV19,NA,NA,TGTGCCAGTAGCCCCGACCCACGAAAGGTCACCGGGGAGCTGTGTTTT,CASSPDPRKVTGELCF
TRBJ2-5,TRBV19,TRBD2,few,TGTGCCAGTAGTAGGGGACTAGCGGGAGAACGCCTCGGGGAGACCCAGTACTTC,CASSRGLAGERLGETQYF
TRBJ2-1,TRBV18,NA,many,TGTGCCAGCTCGCCAGGGGCGGGTTCCTACAATGAGCAGTTCTTC,CASSPGAGSYNEQFF
TRBJ1-1,TRBV4-2,NA,few,TGTGCCAGCAGCCAACCGGGGGCAGAAGCTTTCTTT,CASSQPGAEAFF
TRBJ1-5,TRBV28,NA,few,TGTGCCAGCAGTTTTCTTGGGGCAAATGACGATCAGCCCCAGCATTTT,CASSFLGANDDQPQHF